The 7 T cell receptor beta chains reported below all come from one sample, sequenced in a study of shared clonotypes between healthy human individuals. CD45RO-negative, CCR7-positively selected cells formed the naive CD8 fraction, excluding terminally differentiated effector memory CD45RA+ cells. Profiled with immunoSEQ multiplex PCR; TCRdb holds only in-frame clones, not every one. The sample has some 2,000,000 clones, approximately 94% seen once. Sequencing input: naive CD8+ T cells sorted from blood. These receptors were taken from a man younger than 30 in good health.

Concerning this clone itself: The same CDR3 arises from other DNA sequences in this sample as well. The rearrangement uses TRBV9 and TRBJ2-5, with 11 bases identical to TRBD2. CDR1 and CDR2 from the germline V gene are SGDLS and YYNGEE. J gave up 4 bases and V 2 bases, and 4 bases lay outside the gene matches. CDR3 length: 15 residues. CDR3 protein: CASSVSLAGGETQYF. The DNA of the CDR3 is TGTGCCAGCAGCGTCAGTCTAGCGGGAGGAGAGACCCAGTACTTC. The whole variable domain, remainder taken from reference TRBV9 and TRBJ2-5, is DSGVTQTPKHLITATGQRVTLRCSPRSGDLSVYWYQQSLDQGLQFLIQYYNGEERAKGNILERFSAQQFPDLHSELNLSSLELGDSALYFCASSVSLAGGETQYFGPGTRLLVL.

The chain employs TRBV18 and TRBJ1-1; D remains unclear. Germline-derived CDR1 and CDR2 are KGHSH and LQKENI. V was cut by 4 bases and J by 3 bases, with 9 bases left in between. This CDR3 is built from 13 residues. CDR3 loop: CASSRSGDTEAFF. Here the CDR3 DNA reads TGTGCCAGCTCACGTTCGGGAGACACTGAAGCTTTCTTT.

With regard to this clone: The same CDR3 arises from other DNA sequences in this sample as well. This chain joins TRBV6-5 and TRBJ2-7, with 7 bases matching TRBD1. The ends lost 0 bases at V and 0 bases at J; junction bases unmatched: 2. The V gene's germline CDR1 is MNHEY and CDR2 SVGAGI. The CDR3 totals 15 residues. CDR3 residues: CASSYSRDSSYEQYF. CDR3 DNA: TGTGCCAGCAGTTACTCGAGGGACAGCTCCTACGAGCAGTACTTC.

On this clone: Other nucleotide sequences in the sample specify the same CDR3. The chain is built from TRBV27 and TRBJ2-3; TRBD2 agrees at 9 bases. Germline V CDR1 and CDR2: MNHEY, SMNVEV (reference sequence). The CDR3 runs to 14 residues. V shed 7 bases and J 4 bases; nucleotides not matched to a gene: 6. Written as DNA, the CDR3 is TGTGCCAGCACCAGCGGGGGGAGCTCAGATACGCAGTATTTT. It is translated as CASTSGGSSDTQYF.

This rearrangement joins TRBV6-1 to TRBJ2-5; possibly TRBD1 or TRBD2 for D (5 bases each). Trimming shortened V by 8 bases and J by 5 bases, and 18 bases separated the two germline ends. CDR1 and CDR2 (germline): MNHNS, SASEGT. This CDR3 is built from 14 residues. The CDR3 DNA reads TGTGCCAGCGGGGACGACACAATAAGGGAGACCCAGTACTTC. It is translated as CASGDDTIRETQYF.

The rearrangement links TRBV11-2 to TRBJ2-5, with 7 bases that match TRBD2. The CDR3 loop spans 16 amino acids. The J segment lost 2 bases and the V segment lost 1 base, leaving 7 bases of the junction unmatched. Germline CDR1 SGHAT, CDR2 FQNNGV. CDR3 coding DNA: TGTGCCAGCAGCTTAGGAGTGGCAGCGGGGCAAGAGACCCAGTACTTC. Amino acids: CASSLGVAAGQETQYF. The entire variable domain, with the rest obtained from reference TRBV11-2 and TRBJ2-5, is as follows: EAGVAQSPRYKIIEKRQSVAFWCNPISGHATLYWYQQILGQGPKLLIQFQNNGVVDDSQLPKDRFSAERLKGVDSTLKIQPAKLEDSAVYLCASSLGVAAGQETQYFGPGTRLLVL.

V is TRBV2 and J is TRBJ2-7; TRBD1 matches 7 bases. Looked up from germline, CDR1 is SNHLY and CDR2 is FYNNEI. The junction had 5 bases not matched to a gene; V was cut back by 1 base and J by 2 bases. The CDR3 contains 15 residues. The CDR3 loop reads CASSEGDGTAYEQYF. The CDR3 nucleotides are TGTGCCAGCAGTGAAGGGGACGGGACAGCCTACGAGCAGTACTTC.